This T cell receptor (beta chain) was recorded in a study of CD8 T cells in ankylosing spondylitis. TCRdb ran MiXCR on the 5' RACE reads and lists one entry per CDR3 protein. The sample lists more than 150,000 distinct CDR3 sequences, 15% to 20% seen once, with more than 3.5% in the top ten. The germline gives CDR1 DFQATT, CDR2 SNEGSKA (reference sequence). This CDR3 is built from 14 residues. Regarding the study as a whole: In ankylosing spondylitis patients, matched synovial fluid reportedly showed significant enrichment of disease-linked clones.

This clonotype was counted ten times or more. Its antigen is unknown. The sample consisted of blood, either unsorted or a sorted T cell fraction (not recorded which). The J gene is TRBJ2-5, the V gene TRBV20-1; the D call may be TRBD1 or TRBD2 (5 bases each). The sequence came from a male donor aged 10-30 years with ankylosing spondylitis or in good health (not recorded which). This chain's CDR3 is CSSLGAAAQETQYF. The CDR3 DNA sequence: TGCAGCTCACTAGGGGCCGCGGCCCAAGAGACCCAGTACTTC.